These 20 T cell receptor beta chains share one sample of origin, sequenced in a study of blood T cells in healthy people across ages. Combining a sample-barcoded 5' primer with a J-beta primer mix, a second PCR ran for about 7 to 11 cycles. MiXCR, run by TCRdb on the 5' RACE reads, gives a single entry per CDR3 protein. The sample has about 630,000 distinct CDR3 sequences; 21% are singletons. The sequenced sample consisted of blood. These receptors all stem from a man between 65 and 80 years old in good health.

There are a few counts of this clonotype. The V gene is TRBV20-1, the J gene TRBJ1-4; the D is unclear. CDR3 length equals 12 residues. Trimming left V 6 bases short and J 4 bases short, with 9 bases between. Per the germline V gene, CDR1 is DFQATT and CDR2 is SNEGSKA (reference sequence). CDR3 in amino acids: CSAGVNNEKLFF. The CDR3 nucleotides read TGCAGTGCCGGGGTTAATAATGAAAAACTGTTTTTT.

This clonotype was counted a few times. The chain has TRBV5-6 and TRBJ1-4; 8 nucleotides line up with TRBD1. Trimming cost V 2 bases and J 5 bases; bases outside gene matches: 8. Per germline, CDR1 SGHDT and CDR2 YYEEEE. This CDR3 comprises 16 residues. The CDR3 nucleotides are TGTGCCAGCAGCTTCCCAAGGAGGACAGGGAATGAAAAACTGTTTTTT. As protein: CASSFPRRTGNEKLFF.

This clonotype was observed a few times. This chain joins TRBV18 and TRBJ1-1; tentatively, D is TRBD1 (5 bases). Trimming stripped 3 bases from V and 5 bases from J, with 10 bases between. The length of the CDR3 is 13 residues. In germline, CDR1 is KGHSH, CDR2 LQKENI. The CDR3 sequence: CASSPQGRTEAFF. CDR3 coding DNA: TGTGCCAGCTCACCGCAGGGAAGGACTGAAGCTTTCTTT.

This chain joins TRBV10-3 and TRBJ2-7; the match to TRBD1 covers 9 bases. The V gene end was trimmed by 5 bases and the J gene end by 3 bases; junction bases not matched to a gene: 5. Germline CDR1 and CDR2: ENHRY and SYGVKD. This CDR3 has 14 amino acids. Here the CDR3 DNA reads TGTGCCATCAGTCCCGGGACAGGGTTCTACGAGCAGTACTTC. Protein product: CAISPGTGFYEQYF.

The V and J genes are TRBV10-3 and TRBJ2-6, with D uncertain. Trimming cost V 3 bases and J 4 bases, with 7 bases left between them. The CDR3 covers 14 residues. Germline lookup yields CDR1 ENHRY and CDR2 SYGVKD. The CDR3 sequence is CAISDPHGANVLTF. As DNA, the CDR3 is TGTGCCATCAGTGACCCACACGGGGCCAACGTCCTGACTTTC.

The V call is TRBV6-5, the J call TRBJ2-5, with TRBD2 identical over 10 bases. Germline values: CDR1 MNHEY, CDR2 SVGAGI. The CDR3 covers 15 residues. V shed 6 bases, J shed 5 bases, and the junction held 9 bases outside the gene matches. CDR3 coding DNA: TGTGCCAGCAGACGGGGACTAGCGAGGTCTGAGACCCAGTACTTC. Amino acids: CASRRGLARSETQYF.

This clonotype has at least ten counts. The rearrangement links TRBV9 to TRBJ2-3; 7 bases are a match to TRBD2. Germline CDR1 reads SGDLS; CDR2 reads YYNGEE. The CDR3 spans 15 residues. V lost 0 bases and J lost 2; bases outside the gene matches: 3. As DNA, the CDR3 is TGTGCCAGCAGCGTAGGGGGACTACACACAGATACGCAGTATTTT. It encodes CASSVGGLHTDTQYF.

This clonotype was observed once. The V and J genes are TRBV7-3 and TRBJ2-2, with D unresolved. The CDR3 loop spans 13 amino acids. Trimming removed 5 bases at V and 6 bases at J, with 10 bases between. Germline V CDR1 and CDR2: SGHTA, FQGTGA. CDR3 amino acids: CASSADNPGELFF. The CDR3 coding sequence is TGTGCCAGCAGCGCCGACAATCCCGGGGAGCTGTTTTTT.

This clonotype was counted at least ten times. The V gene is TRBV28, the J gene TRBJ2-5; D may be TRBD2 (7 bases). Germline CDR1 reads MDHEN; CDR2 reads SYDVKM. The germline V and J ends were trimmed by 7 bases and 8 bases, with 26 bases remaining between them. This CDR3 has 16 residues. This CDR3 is CASNPLGASGFSTQYF. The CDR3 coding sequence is TGTGCCAGCAACCCCCTGGGGGCTAGCGGCTTCAGCACCCAGTACTTC.

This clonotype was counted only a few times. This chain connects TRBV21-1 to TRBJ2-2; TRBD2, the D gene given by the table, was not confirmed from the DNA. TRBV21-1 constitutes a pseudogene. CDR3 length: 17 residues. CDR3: CASSKDAAGGPTGELFF. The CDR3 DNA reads TGTGCCAGCAGCAAAGACGCAGCGGGAGGGCCGACCGGGGAGCTGTTTTTT.

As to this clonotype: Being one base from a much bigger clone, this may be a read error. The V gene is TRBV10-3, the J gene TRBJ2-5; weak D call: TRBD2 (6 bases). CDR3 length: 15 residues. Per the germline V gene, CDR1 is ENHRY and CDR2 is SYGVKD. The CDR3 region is CAISSGQGLAEIQYF. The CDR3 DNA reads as TGTGCCATCAGTTCCGGACAAGGGTTAGCGGAGATCCAGTACTTC.

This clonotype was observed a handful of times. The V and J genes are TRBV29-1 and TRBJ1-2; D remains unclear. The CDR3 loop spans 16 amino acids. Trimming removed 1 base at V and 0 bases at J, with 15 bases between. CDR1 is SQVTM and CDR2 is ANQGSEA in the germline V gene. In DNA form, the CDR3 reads TGCAGCGTTGAAGGAGTCAGCGCCTTCACTAACTATGGCTACACCTTC. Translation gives CSVEGVSAFTNYGYTF.

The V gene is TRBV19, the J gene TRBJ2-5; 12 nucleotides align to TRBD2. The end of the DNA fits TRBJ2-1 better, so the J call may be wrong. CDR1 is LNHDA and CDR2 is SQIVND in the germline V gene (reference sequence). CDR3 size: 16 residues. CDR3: CASSMETRLAGEVQFF. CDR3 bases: TGTGCCAGTAGTATGGAGACACGACTAGCGGGAGAAGTGCAGTTCTTC.

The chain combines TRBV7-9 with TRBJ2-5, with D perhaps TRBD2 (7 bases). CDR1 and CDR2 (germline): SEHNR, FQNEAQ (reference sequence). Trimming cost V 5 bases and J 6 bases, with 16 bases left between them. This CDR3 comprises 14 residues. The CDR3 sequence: CASSKGGGSQTQYF. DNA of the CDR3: TGTGCCAGCAGCAAAGGGGGAGGGTCACAGACCCAGTACTTC.

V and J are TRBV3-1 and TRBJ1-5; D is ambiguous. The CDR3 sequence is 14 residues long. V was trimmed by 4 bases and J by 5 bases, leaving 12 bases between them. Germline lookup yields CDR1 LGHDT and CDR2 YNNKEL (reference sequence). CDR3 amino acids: CASSPSSLYQPQHF. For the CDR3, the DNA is TGTGCCAGCAGCCCTAGTAGCCTATATCAGCCCCAGCATTTT.

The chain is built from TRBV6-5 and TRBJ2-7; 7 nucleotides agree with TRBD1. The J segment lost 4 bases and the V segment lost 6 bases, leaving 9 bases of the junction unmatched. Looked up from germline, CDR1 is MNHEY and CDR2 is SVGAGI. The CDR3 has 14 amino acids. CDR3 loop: CASSAGTVWYEQYF. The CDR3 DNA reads TGTGCCAGCAGCGCCGGGACAGTGTGGTACGAGCAGTACTTC.

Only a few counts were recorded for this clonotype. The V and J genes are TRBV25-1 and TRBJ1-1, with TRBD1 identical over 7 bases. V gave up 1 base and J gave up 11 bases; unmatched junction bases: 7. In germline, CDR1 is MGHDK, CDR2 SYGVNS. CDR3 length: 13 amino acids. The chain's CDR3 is CASSESATGWAFF. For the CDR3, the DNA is TGTGCCAGCAGTGAATCCGCGACAGGGTGGGCTTTCTTT.

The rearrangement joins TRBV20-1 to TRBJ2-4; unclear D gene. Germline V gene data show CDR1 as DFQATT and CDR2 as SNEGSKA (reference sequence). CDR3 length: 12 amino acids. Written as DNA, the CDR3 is TGCAGCTCTAACGGAGTACAAAACATTCAGTACTTC. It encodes CSSNGVQNIQYF.

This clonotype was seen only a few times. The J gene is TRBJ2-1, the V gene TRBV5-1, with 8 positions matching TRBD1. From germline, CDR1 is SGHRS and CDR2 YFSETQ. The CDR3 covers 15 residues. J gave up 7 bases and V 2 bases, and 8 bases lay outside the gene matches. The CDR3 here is CASSFSGQGMNEQFF. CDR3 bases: TGCGCCAGCAGCTTCTCCGGACAGGGAATGAATGAGCAGTTCTTC.

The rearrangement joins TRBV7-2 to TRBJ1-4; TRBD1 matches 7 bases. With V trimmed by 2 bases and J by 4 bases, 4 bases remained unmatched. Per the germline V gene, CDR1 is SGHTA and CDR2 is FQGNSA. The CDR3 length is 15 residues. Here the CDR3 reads CASSLMTGINEKLFF. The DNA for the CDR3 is TGTGCCAGCAGCTTAATGACAGGGATTAATGAAAAACTGTTTTTT.